This TCR beta chain emerged from a study of metastatic and nonmetastatic thyroid tumors (TCRdb year 2020). About the investigation overall: The researchers compared repertoires between peripheral blood samples and tumor or nodule tissue samples from patients with malignant or benign thyroid disease. The investigation overall reported the following: TCR beta diversity was reported as significantly higher in malignant tumors than in benign nodules, in both blood and tumor samples.

Unmatched junction bases come to 0, with V trimmed by 6 bases and J by 4 bases. Via the germline V gene, CDR1 is SGHRS and CDR2 YFSETQ. The CDR3 numbers 11 residues from cysteine through phenylalanine. The CDR3 DNA has 33 bases and is translated from base 1. Library creation used PCR. Reads for this sample came from an Illumina HiSeq 4000. The TCR beta-chain CDR3 region of each patient was profiled by high-throughput sequencing. The paper's processing steps were these. CDR3 differences across clinicopathological groups were used to build a classifier for discriminating distant-metastatic papillary thyroid cancer patients. The Shannon index was used to measure repertoire diversity, and the Morisita-Horn index was used to measure how similar tumor and blood repertoires were. TCRdb reanalyzed the raw reads on its own, using fastp at Q25 for trimming and MiXCR for clone calling, and kept in-frame beta chains. The V and J calls here are based on TCRdb, not the publication. The sample data list 45,000 to 55,000 clones, and about 25% of these were observed just once. Jointly, the top ten make up roughly 3.2% of the sample.

None of the patients had been given any treatment before thyroid surgery. Using T-cell receptor beta sequencing, the researchers looked back retrospectively at clinical samples from patients, gathered between about 2012 and 2019. On this clone: This clone's antigen is unknown. No much larger clone exists at a distance of one base, and base qualities are not known.

Recombination connected TRBV5-1 to TRBJ1-1; 7 bases in the middle match TRBD1. What was sequenced was blood. The receptor was derived from a male donor with papillary thyroid cancer or a benign thyroid nodule (not recorded which). Some clones in this sample may be carry-over from other donors' samples. The nucleotides are TGCGCCAGCACAGGGGGCACTGAAGCTTTCTTT. Its protein is CASTGGTEAFF.